Sequencing of this T cell receptor (beta chain) was carried out in a study of shared clonotypes between healthy human individuals. As for the study in general: Plates per donor: three CD4 naive, three CD4 memory, two CD8 naive, one CD8 memory. Points from the study as a whole: When naive CD4 clonotypes were compared across a few donors, 5% to 5.5% were shared. Some clonotypes were shared by all four sorted-subset donors, while others were not shared. The non-shared ones had lower generation probabilities than the shared ones.

Produced via immunoSEQ multiplex PCR; TCRdb's table is partial and in-frame only. The table records some 2,000,000 clones, nearly 97% of them present only once. As for this clone: Its target is not known.

Germline V CDR1 and CDR2: GTSNPN, SVGIG (reference sequence). Trimming pared 5 bases from V and 0 bases from J, leaving 10 bases between. The CDR3 length is 13 residues. The V and J genes are TRBV30 and TRBJ2-5; D may be TRBD1 (5 bases). The clonotype comes from a man aged 18 to 29 in good health. Input material: naive CD4+ T cells sorted from blood. Subset described: CD45RA+ positively selected. CDR3 DNA: TGTGCCTGGGCAAGACAGAACCAAGAGACCCAGTACTTC. Encoded protein: CAWARQNQETQYF.